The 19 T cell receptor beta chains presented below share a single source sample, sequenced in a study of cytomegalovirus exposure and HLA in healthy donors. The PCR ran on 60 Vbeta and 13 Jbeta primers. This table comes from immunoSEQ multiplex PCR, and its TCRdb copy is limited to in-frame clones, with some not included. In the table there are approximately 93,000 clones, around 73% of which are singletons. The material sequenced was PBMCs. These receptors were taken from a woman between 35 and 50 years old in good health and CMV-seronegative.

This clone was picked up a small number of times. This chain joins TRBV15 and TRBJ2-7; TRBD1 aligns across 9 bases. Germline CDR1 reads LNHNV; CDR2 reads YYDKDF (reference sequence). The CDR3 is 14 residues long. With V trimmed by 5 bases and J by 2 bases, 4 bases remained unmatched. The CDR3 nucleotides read TGTGCCACCAGCGACCGGGACAGGGCCTACGAGCAGTACTTC. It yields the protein CATSDRDRAYEQYF.

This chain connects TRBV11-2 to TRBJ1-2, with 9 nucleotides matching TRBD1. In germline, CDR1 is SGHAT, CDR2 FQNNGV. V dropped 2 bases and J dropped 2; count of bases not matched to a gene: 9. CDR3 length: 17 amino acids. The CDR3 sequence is CASSLSGSDRGNYGYTF. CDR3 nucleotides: TGTGCCAGCAGCTTAAGTGGTTCGGACAGGGGAAACTATGGCTACACCTTC.

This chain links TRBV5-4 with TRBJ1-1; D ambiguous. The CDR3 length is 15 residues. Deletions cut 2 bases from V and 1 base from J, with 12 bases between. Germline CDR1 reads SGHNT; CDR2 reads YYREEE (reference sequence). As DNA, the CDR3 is TGTGCCAGCAGCTTCGGTGTTGGCGGGAACACTGAAGCTTTCTTT. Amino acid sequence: CASSFGVGGNTEAFF.

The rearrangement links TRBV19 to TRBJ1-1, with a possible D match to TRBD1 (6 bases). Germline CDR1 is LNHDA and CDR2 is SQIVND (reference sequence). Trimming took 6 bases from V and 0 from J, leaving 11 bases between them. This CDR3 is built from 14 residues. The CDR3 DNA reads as TGTGCCAGTAGGTTGGGACAACTGAACACTGAAGCTTTCTTT. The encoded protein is CASRLGQLNTEAFF.

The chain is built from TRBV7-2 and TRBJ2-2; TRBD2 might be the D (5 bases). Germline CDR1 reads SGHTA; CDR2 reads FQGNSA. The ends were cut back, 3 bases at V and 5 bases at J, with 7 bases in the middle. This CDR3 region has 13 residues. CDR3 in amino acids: CASSFTGTGELFF. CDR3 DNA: TGTGCCAGCAGCTTTACGGGGACCGGGGAGCTGTTTTTT. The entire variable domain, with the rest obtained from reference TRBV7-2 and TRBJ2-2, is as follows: GAGVSQSPSNKVTEKGKDVELRCDPISGHTALYWYRQSLGQGLEFLIYFQGNSAPDKSGLPSDRFSAERTGGSVSTLTIQRTQQEDSAVYLCASSFTGTGELFFGEGSRLTVL.

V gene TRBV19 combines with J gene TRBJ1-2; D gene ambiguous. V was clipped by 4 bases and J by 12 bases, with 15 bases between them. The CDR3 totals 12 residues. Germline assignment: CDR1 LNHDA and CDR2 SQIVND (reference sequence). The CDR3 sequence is CASSTRTATHTF. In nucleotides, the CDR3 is TGTGCCAGTAGTACTCGCACCGCCACTCACACCTTC.

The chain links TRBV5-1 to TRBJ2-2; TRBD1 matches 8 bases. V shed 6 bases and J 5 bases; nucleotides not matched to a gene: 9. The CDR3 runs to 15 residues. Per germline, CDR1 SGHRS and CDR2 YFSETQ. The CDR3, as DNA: TGCGCCAGCACGGGGGAGACAGGGGATACCGGGGAGCTGTTTTTT. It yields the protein CASTGETGDTGELFF.

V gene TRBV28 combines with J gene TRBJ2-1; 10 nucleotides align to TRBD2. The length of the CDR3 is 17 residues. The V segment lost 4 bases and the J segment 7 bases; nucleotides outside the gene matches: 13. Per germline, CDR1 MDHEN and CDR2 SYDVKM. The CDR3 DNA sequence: TGTGCCAGCAGTTCACCTAGCGGGAGAGTTCCGAAGAATGAGCAGTTCTTC. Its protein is CASSSPSGRVPKNEQFF.

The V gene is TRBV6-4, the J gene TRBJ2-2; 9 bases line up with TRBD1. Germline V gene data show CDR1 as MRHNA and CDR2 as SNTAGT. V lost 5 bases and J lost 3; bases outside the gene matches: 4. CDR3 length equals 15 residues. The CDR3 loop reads CASSSGQGYTGELFF. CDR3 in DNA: TGTGCCAGCAGTTCGGGACAGGGTTACACCGGGGAGCTGTTTTTT.

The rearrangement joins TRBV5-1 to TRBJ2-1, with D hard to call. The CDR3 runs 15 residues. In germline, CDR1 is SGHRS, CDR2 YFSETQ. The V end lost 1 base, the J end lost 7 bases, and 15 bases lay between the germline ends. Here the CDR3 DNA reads TGCGCCAGCAGCTTGAAACGGAACTCGAGGAATGAGCAGTTCTTC. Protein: CASSLKRNSRNEQFF.

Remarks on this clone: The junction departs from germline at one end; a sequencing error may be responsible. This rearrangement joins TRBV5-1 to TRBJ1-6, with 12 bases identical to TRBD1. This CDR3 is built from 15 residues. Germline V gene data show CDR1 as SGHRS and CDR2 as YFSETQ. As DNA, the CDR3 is TGCGCCAGCAGTTTGGGACAGGGGGCGACCTCACCCCTCCACTTT. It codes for CASSLGQGATSPLHF. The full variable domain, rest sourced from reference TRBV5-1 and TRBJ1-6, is KAGVTQTPRYLIKTRGQQVTLSCSPISGHRSVSWYQQTPGQGLQFLFEYFSETQRNKGNFPGRFSGRQFSNSRSEMNVSTLELGDSALYLCASSLGQGATSPLHFGNGTRLTVT.

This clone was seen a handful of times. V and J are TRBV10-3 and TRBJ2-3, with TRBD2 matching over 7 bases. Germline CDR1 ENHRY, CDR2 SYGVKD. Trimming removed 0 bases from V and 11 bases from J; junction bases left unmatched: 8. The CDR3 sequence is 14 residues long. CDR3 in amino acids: CAISESVLASGQYF. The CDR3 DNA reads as TGTGCCATCAGTGAGTCGGTCTTGGCTAGCGGGCAGTATTTT.

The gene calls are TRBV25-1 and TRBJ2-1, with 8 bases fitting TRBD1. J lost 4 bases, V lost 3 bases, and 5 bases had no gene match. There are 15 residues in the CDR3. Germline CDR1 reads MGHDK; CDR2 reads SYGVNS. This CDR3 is CASSDWTGRYNEQFF. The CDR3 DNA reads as TGTGCCAGCAGTGACTGGACAGGGCGTTACAATGAGCAGTTCTTC.

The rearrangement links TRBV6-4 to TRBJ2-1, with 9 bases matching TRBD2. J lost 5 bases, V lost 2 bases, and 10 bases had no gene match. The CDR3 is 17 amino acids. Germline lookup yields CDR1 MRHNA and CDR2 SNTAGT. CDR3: CASSDLGVAGDHNEQFF. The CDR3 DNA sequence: TGTGCCAGCAGTGACCTTGGAGTAGCGGGAGACCACAATGAGCAGTTCTTC.

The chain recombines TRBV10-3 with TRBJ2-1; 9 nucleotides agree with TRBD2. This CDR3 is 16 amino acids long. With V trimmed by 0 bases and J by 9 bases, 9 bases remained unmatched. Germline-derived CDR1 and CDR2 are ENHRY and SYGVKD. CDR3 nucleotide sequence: TGTGCCATCAGTGAGTCCGTCAGCGGGAGGCAGGGTGAGCAGTTCTTC. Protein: CAISESVSGRQGEQFF.

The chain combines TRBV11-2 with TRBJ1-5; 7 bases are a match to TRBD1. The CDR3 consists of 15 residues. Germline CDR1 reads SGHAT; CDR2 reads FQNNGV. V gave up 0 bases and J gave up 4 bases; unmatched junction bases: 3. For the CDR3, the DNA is TGTGCCAGCAGCTTAGAAGGGACAGCTAATCAGCCCCAGCATTTT. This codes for CASSLEGTANQPQHF.

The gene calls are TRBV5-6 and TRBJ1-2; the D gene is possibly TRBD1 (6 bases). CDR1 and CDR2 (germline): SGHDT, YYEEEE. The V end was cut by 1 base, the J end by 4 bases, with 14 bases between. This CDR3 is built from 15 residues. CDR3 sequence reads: CASSLQGPGSYGYTF. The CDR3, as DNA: TGTGCCAGCAGCTTGCAGGGGCCGGGGAGCTATGGCTACACCTTC.

CDR3 in DNA: TGTGCCAGCAGCCCCGCGGGCGGTGCCTACGAGCAGTACTTC. Residues: CASSPAGGAYEQYF. The genes are TRBV5-4 and TRBJ2-7; D may be TRBD2 (5 bases). The length of the CDR3 is 14 residues. Trimming pared 4 bases from V and 2 bases from J, leaving 13 bases between. Germline V gives CDR1 SGHNT, CDR2 YYREEE (reference sequence).

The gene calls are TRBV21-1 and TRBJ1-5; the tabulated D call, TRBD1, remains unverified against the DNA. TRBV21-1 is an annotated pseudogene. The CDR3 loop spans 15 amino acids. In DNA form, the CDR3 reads TGTGCCAGCAGGGGGACAGGGAATCCATATCAGCCCCAGCATTTT. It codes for CASRGTGNPYQPQHF.